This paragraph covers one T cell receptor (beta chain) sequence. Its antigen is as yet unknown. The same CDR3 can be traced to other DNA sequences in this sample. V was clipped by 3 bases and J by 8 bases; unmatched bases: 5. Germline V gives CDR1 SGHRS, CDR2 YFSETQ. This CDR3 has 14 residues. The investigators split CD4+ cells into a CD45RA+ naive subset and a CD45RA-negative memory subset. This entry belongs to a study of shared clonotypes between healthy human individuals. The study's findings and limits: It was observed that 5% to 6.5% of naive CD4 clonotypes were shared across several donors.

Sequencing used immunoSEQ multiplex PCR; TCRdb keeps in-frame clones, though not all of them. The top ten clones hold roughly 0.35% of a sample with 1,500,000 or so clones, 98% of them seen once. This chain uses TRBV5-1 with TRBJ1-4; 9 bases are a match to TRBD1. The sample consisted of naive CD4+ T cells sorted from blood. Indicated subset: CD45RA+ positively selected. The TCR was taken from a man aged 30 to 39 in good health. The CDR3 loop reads CASSSGQGREKLFF. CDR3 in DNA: TGCGCCAGCAGCTCAGGACAGGGGCGCGAAAAACTGTTTTTT.